This TCR beta chain was documented in a study of T cell clonality in common variable immunodeficiency. Findings and caveats of the study: In common variable immunodeficiency, TCR beta chains reportedly carried fewer deletions and N-nucleotide insertions.

CDR1 is MNHEY, CDR2 SVGEGT, per germline. This CDR3 contains 17 residues. With V trimmed by 2 bases and J by 6 bases, 8 bases remained unmatched. TCRdb's table, derived via immunoSEQ multiplex PCR, lists solely in-frame clones and lacks some. This sample has tens of thousands of clones, each found more than once. This clone has a handful of counts. What it recognizes is unknown. Read data end 3 residues before the CDR3 end; the end is taken from the germline J gene. The chain has TRBV6-2 or TRBV6-3 and TRBJ2-2; 11 nucleotides line up with TRBD2. This receptor was taken from a human donor with common variable immunodeficiency. Sequenced sample: peripheral blood mononuclear cells. The CDR3 bases that were read are TGTGCCAGCAGTTACCCTCTCATTAGCGGGGGGGCCGGGGAG. It is translated as CASSYPLISGGAGE. Given in full, the CDR3 is CASSYPLISGGAGELFF.